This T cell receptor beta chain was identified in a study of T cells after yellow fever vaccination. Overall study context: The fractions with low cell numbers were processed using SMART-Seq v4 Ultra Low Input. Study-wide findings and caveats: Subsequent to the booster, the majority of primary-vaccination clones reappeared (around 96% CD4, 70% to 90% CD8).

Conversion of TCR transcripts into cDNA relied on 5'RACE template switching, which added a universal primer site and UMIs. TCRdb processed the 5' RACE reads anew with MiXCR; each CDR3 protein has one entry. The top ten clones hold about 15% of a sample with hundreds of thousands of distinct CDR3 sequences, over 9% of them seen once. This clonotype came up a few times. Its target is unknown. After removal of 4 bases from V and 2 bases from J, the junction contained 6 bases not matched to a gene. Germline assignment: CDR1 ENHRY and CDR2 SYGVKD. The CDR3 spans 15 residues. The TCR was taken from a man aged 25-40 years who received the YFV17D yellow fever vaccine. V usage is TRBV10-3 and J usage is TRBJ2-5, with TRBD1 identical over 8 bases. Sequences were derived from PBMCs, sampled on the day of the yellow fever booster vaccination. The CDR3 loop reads CAISAGGGYQETQYF. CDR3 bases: TGTGCCATCAGTGCAGGGGGCGGCTATCAAGAGACCCAGTACTTC.